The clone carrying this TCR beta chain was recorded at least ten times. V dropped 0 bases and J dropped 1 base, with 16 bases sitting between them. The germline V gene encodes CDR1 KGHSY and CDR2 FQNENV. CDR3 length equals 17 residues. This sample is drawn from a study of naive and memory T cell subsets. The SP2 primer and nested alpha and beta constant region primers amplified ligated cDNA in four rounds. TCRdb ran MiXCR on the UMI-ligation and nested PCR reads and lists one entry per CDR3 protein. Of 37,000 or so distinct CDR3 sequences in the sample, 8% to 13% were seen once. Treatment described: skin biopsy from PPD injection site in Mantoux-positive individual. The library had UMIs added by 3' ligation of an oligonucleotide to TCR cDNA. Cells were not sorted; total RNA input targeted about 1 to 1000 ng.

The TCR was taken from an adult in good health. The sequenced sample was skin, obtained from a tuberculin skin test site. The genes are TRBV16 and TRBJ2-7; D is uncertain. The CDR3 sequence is CASSQSVSVATSYEQYF. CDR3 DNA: TGTGCCAGCAGCCAATCCGTATCAGTGGCGACTTCCTACGAGCAGTACTTC. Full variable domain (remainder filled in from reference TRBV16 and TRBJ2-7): GEEVAQTPKHLVRGEGQKAKLYCAPIKGHSYVFWYQQVLKNEFKFLISFQNENVFDETGMPKERFSAKCLPNSPCSLEIQATKLEDSAVYFCASSQSVSVATSYEQYFGPGTRLTVT.